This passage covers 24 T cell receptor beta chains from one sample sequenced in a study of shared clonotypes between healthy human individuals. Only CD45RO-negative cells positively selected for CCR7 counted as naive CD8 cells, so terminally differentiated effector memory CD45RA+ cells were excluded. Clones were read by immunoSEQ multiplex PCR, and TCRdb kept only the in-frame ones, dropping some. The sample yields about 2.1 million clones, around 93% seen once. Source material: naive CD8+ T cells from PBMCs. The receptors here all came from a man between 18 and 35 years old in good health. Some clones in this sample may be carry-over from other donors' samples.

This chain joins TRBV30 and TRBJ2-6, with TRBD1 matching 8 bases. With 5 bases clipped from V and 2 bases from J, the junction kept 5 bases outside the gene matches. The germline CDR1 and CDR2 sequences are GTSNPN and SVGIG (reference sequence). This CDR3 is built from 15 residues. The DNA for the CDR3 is TGTGCCTGGGAACAGGGGGGAGCTGGGGCCAACGTCCTGACTTTC. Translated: CAWEQGGAGANVLTF.

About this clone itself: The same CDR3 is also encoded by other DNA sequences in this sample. CDR3 amino acids: CASSQGLAGLYEQYF. The CDR3 coding sequence is TGCGCCAGCAGCCAAGGACTAGCGGGGCTCTACGAGCAGTACTTC. This rearrangement joins TRBV4-3 to TRBJ2-7, with 11 nucleotides matching TRBD2. The CDR3 is made up of 15 amino acids. Germline V gives CDR1 LGHNA, CDR2 YSLEER. Trimming removed 1 base from V and 3 bases from J; junction bases left unmatched: 2.

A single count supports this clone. CDR3 sequence: CASSLDEGESYGYTF. In DNA, the CDR3 is TGTGCCAGCAGCTTAGATGAGGGGGAAAGCTATGGCTACACCTTC. This rearrangement joins TRBV7-9 to TRBJ1-2; TRBD1 might be the D (6 bases). The CDR3 loop spans 15 amino acids. Germline assignment: CDR1 SEHNR and CDR2 FQNEAQ (reference sequence). V was shortened by 1 base and J by 4 bases, with 13 bases between the two germline ends.

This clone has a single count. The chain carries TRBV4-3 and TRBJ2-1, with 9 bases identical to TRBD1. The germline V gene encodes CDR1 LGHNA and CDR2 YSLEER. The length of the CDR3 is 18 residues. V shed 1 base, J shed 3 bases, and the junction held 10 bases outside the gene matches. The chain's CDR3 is CASSQVRDRAGYYNEQFF. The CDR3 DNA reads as TGCGCCAGCAGCCAAGTTAGGGACAGGGCAGGATACTACAATGAGCAGTTCTTC.

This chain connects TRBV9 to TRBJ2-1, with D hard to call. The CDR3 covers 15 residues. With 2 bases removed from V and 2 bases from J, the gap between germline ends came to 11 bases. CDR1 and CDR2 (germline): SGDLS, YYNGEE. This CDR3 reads CASSVSDPTYNEQFF. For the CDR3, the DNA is TGTGCCAGCAGCGTGTCCGATCCAACCTACAATGAGCAGTTCTTC.

The CDR3 here is CASSQGGTGVWTEAFF. The DNA of the CDR3 is TGCGCCAGCAGCCAAGGCGGGACAGGGGTTTGGACTGAAGCTTTCTTT. The chain recombines TRBV4-3 with TRBJ1-1; TRBD1 matches 10 bases. The length of the CDR3 is 16 residues. J was trimmed by 5 bases and V by 1 base; bases with no gene match: 7. Looked up from germline, CDR1 is LGHNA and CDR2 is YSLEER.

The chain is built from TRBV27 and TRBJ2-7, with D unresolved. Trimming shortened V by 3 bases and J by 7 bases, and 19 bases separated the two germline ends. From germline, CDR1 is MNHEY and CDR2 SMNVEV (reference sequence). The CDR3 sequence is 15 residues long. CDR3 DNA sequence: TGTGCCAGCAGTTTTGTGGGTGGCCAGCTTGTGGAGCAGTACTTC. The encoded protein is CASSFVGGQLVEQYF.

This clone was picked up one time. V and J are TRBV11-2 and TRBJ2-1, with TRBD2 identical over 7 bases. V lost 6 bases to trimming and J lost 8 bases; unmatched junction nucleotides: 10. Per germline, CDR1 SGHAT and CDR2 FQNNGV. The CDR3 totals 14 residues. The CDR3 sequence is CASRESGNLDEQFF. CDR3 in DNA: TGTGCCAGCAGGGAAAGCGGGAATTTAGATGAGCAGTTCTTC.

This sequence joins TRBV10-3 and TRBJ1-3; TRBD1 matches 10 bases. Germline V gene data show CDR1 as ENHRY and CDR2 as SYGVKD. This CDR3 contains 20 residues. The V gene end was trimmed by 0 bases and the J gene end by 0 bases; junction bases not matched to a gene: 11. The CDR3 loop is CAISESRTGGLANSGNTIYF. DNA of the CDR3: TGTGCCATCAGTGAGTCGCGGACAGGGGGTTTGGCCAACTCTGGAAACACCATATATTTT.

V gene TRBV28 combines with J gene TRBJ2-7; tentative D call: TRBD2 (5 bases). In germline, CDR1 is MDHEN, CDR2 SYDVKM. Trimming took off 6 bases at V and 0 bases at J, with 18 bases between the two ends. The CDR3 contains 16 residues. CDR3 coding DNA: TGTGCCAGCAGACGAGAGCGCGGAGCGGACTCCTACGAGCAGTACTTC. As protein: CASRRERGADSYEQYF. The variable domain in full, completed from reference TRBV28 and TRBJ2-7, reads DVKVTQSSRYLVKRTGEKVFLECVQDMDHENMFWYRQDPGLGLRLIYFSYDVKMKEKGDIPEGYSVSREKKERFSLILESASTNQTSMYLCASRRERGADSYEQYFGPGTRLTVT.

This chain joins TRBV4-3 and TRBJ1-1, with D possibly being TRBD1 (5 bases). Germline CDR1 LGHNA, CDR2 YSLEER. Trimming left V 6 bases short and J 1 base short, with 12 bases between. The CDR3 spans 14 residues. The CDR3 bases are TGCGCCAGCAGACATTTTGGGACGAACACTGAAGCTTTCTTT. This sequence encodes CASRHFGTNTEAFF.

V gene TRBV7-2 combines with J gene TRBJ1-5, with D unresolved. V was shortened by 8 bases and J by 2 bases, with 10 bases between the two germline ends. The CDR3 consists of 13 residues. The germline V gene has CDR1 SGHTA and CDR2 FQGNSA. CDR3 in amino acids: CASGPNGNQPQHF. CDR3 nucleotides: TGTGCCAGCGGCCCTAACGGCAATCAGCCCCAGCATTTT.

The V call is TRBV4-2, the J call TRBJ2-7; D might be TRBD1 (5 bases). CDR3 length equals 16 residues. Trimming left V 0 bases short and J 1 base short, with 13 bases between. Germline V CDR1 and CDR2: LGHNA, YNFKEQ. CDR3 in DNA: TGTGCCAGCAGCCAAGAGGGGCGGCCCTATTCCTACGAGCAGTACTTC. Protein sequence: CASSQEGRPYSYEQYF.

For the CDR3, the DNA is TGTGCCACCAGCAGAGATCGGGGGGGTTCAGATACGCAGTATTTT. Protein product: CATSRDRGGSDTQYF. This chain links TRBV15 with TRBJ2-3; TRBD2 aligns across 8 bases. Germline CDR1 and CDR2: LNHNV and YYDKDF (reference sequence). Unmatched junction bases numbered 3, after V lost 0 bases and J lost 4 bases. This CDR3 is 15 amino acids long.

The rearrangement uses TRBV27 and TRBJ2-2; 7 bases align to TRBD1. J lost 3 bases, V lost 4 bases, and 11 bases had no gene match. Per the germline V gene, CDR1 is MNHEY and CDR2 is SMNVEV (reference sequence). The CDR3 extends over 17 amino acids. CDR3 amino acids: CASSYKQGIRYTGELFF. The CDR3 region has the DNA TGTGCCAGCAGTTATAAACAGGGGATCCGATACACCGGGGAGCTGTTTTTT.

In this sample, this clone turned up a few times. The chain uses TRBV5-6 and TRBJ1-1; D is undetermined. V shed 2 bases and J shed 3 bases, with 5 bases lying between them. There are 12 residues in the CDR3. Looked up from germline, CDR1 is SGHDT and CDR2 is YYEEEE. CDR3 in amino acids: CASSFSYTEAFF. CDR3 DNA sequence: TGTGCCAGCAGCTTCAGCTACACTGAAGCTTTCTTT.

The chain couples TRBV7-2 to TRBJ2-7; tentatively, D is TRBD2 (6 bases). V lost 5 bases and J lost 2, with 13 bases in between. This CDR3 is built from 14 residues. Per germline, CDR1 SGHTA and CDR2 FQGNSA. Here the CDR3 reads CASSLGDWTYEQYF. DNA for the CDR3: TGTGCCAGCAGCCTCGGGGACTGGACCTACGAGCAGTACTTC.

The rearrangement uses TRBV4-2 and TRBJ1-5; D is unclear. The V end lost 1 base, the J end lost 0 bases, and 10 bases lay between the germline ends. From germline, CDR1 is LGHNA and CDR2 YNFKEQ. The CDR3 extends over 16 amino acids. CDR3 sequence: CASSQVLGFSNQPQHF. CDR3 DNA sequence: TGTGCCAGCAGCCAAGTTTTAGGATTTAGCAATCAGCCCCAGCATTTT.

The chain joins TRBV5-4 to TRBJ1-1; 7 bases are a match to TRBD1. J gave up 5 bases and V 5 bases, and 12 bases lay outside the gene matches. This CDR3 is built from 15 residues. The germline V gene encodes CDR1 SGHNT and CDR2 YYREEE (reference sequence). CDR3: CASRDTNRGWTEAFF. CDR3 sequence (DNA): TGTGCCAGCAGAGACACCAACAGGGGTTGGACTGAAGCTTTCTTT.

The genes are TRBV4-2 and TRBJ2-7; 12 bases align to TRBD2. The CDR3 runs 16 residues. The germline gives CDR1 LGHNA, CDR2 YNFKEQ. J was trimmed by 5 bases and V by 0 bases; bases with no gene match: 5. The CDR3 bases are TGTGCCAGCAGCCAAGAAGGACTAGCGGGAATCAACGAGCAGTACTTC. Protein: CASSQEGLAGINEQYF.

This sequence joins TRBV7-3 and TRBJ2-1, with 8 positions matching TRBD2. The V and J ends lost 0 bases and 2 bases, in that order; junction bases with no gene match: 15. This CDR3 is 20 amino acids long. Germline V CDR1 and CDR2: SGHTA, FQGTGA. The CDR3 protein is CASSLTGREGLSTPYNEQFF. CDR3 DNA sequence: TGTGCCAGCAGCTTAACCGGTCGGGAGGGCCTATCGACGCCCTACAATGAGCAGTTCTTC.

The CDR3 protein is CAVLGAENIQYF. For the CDR3, the DNA is TGTGCCGTCCTCGGGGCCGAAAACATTCAGTACTTC. The gene calls are TRBV27 and TRBJ2-4, with D perhaps being TRBD1 or TRBD2 (5 bases each). The germline V gene has CDR1 MNHEY and CDR2 SMNVEV (reference sequence). The CDR3 has 12 amino acids. V shed 11 bases and J shed 5 bases, with 13 bases lying between them.

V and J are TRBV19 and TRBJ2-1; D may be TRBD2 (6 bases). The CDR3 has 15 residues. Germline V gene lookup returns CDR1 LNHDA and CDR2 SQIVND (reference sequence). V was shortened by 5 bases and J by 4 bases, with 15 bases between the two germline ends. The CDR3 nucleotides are TGTGCCAGTAGTCCGCGGACTACATTATACAATGAGCAGTTCTTC. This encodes CASSPRTTLYNEQFF.

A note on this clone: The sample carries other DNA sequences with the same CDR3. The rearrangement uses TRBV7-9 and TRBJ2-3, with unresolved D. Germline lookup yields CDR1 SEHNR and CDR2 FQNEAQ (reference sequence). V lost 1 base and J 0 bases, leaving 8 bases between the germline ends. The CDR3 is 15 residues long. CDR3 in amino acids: CASSLVTRSTDTQYF. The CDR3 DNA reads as TGTGCCAGCAGCTTAGTGACCCGAAGCACAGATACGCAGTATTTT.